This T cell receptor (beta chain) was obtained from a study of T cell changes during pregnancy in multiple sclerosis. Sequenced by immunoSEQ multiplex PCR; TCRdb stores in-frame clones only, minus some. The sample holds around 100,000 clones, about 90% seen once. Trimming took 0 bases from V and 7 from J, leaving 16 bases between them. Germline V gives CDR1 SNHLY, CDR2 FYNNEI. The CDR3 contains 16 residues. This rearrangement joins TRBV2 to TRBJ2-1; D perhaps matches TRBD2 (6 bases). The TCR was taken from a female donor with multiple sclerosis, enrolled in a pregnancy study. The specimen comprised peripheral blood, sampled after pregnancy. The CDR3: CASSEARTGVYNEQFF. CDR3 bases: TGTGCCAGCAGTGAAGCGCGTACGGGGGTCTATAATGAGCAGTTCTTC.